This TCR beta chain derives from a study of T-cell memory formation after mild COVID-19. Study at large: The study found TCR clusters largely donor specific.

Constant-segment primers served in 5'RACE that generated TCR alpha and TCR beta cDNA libraries bearing sample barcodes and UMIs. TCRdb itself ran the 5' RACE reads through MiXCR, one entry per CDR3 protein. The sample carries some 40,000 distinct CDR3 sequences, about 6.7% recorded once. Findings and caveats of the study: The study found contracting CD4+ clones mainly in CM and EM and contracting CD8+ clones in EMRA.

V was trimmed by 4 bases and J by 5 bases, leaving 15 bases between them. Germline CDR1 SGHRS, CDR2 YFSETQ. The CDR3 totals 14 residues. This clonotype appeared many times. Antigen unknown. The receptor comes from an adult who had mild COVID-19 (a few samples of this study predate the infection). Cell type and time point are not known. The sequenced material came from PBMCs or a T cell subset sorted from them (not recorded which). The genes are TRBV5-1 and TRBJ2-5; tentatively, D is TRBD1 (5 bases). CDR3 coding DNA: TGCGCCAGCAGCCCCACCTCAGGGTATGAGACCCAGTACTTC. Its protein product is CASSPTSGYETQYF.